This T cell receptor beta chain derives from a study of blood T cells in healthy people across ages. The study's findings and limits: Estimated diversity that came from one million T cells was considered an underestimate.

Donors each provided about 9.5 milliliters of peripheral blood. As for this clonotype: Its antigen is unidentified.

A sample-barcoded 5' primer and a J-beta primer mix were used in a second PCR of about 7 to 12 cycles. Carrying 12 random nucleotides, a template-switch adaptor labeled each individual cDNA molecule. TCRdb independently ran MiXCR on the 5' RACE reads; one entry per CDR3 protein. The sample contains hundreds of thousands of distinct CDR3 sequences, more than 50% of which appear only once. In germline, CDR1 is KGHDR, CDR2 SFDVKD. The CDR3 spans 17 residues. V dropped 3 bases and J dropped 1 base, with 15 bases sitting between them. The TCR originated in a man aged 40-55 years in good health. The rearrangement links TRBV24-1 to TRBJ2-1; a possible D gene is TRBD1 (5 bases). Sequencing used blood. CDR3 DNA: TGTGCCACCAGTGATCCCGGACATGCGAGATCCTACAATGAGCAGTTCTTC. Translation gives CATSDPGHARSYNEQFF.